The 13 T cell receptor beta chains in this list originate from one sample, sequenced in a study of T cell responses to AZD1222 COVID-19 vaccine (dated by TCRdb to about 2021). Library prep was done by the immunoSEQ multiplex PCR assay. The table comes from immuneACCESS by way of TCRdb, which keeps in-frame sequences with V and J called. Part of the clones is missing from these tables; in studies checked, under half for an unresolved V gene and the rest for unknown reasons. In this sample the table shows about 160,000 clones, 92% of which occur a single time. 4.4% of the sample belongs to the ten largest clones. This sample's time point label indicates: baseline before first vaccination. This specimen's treatment or condition label, per the study, means: meningococcal conjugate vaccine given as trial control. This sample comprised peripheral blood, obtained on day 0 of MenACWY control vaccination. The source is an adult in good health.

This clone was seen a single time. The chain's CDR3 is CASSQTITGDRYEQYF. The CDR3, as DNA: TGTGCCAGCAGCCAAACCATAACAGGGGACCGCTACGAGCAGTACTTC. The chain has TRBV3-1 (or the pseudogene TRBV3-2) and TRBJ2-7; 7 positions match TRBD1. The V segment lost 2 bases and the J segment 3 bases; nucleotides outside the gene matches: 10. The CDR3 sequence is 16 residues long. Germline V gene sequence: CDR1 LGHDT, CDR2 YNNKEL (reference sequence).

The V call is TRBV15, the J call TRBJ1-2, with TRBD1 identical over 12 bases. Trimming cost V 0 bases and J 5 bases; bases outside gene matches: 10. CDR3 length equals 18 residues. Germline V gives CDR1 LNHNV, CDR2 YYDKDF (reference sequence). This CDR3 reads CATSRDRGTGGFGYGYTF. DNA for the CDR3: TGTGCCACCAGCAGAGATCGCGGGACAGGGGGCTTTGGATATGGCTACACCTTC.

The genes are TRBV10-3 and TRBJ1-4, with unresolved D. The CDR3 contains 13 residues. Germline CDR1 ENHRY, CDR2 SYGVKD. Trimming took off 6 bases at V and 10 bases at J, with 15 bases between the two ends. CDR3 in amino acids: CAISDDRWGKLFF. CDR3 DNA sequence: TGTGCCATCAGCGACGACCGCTGGGGAAAACTGTTTTTT.

The chain couples TRBV7-9 to TRBJ1-5, with D possibly being TRBD1 (5 bases). Germline V CDR1 and CDR2: SEHNR, FQNEAQ (reference sequence). V lost 2 bases and J lost 1, with 12 bases in between. This CDR3 contains 16 residues. CDR3: CASSLSAGESNQPQHF. CDR3 coding DNA: TGTGCCAGCAGCTTATCTGCGGGGGAGAGCAATCAGCCCCAGCATTTT.

The rearrangement joins TRBV28 to TRBJ2-7; the D gene could be TRBD1 or TRBD2 (6 bases each). The germline CDR1 and CDR2 sequences are MDHEN and SYDVKM. This CDR3 has 11 residues. With 7 bases removed from V and 5 bases from J, the gap between germline ends came to 9 bases. CDR3 region: CASKGGHEQYF. The CDR3 DNA reads TGTGCCAGCAAAGGGGGGCACGAGCAGTACTTC.

The chain recombines TRBV30 with TRBJ1-2; D is possibly TRBD1 (6 bases). Germline loops: CDR1 GTSNPN, CDR2 SVGIG (reference sequence). The CDR3 sequence is 14 residues long. Trimming took 2 bases from V and 2 from J, leaving 12 bases between them. The CDR3 loop reads CAWSTGLANYGYTF. The CDR3 nucleotides are TGTGCCTGGAGTACAGGGTTAGCGAACTATGGCTACACCTTC.

The rearrangement uses TRBV9 and TRBJ1-2, with 9 nucleotides matching TRBD1. CDR1 is SGDLS, CDR2 YYNGEE, per germline. V trimming: 1 base; J trimming: 7 bases; junction bases outside the gene matches: 8. The CDR3 covers 15 residues. The CDR3 sequence is CASSVWGQGSGGYTF. The DNA for the CDR3 is TGTGCCAGCAGCGTATGGGGACAGGGTAGCGGTGGCTACACCTTC.

V gene TRBV5-1 combines with J gene TRBJ1-2, with 11 bases identical to TRBD1. Germline values: CDR1 SGHRS, CDR2 YFSETQ. The V segment lost 4 bases and the J segment 4 bases; nucleotides outside the gene matches: 9. CDR3 length equals 16 residues. CDR3 protein: CASSPGQGAVTYGYTF. The CDR3 bases are TGCGCCAGCAGCCCAGGACAGGGGGCTGTTACCTATGGCTACACCTTC. The full variable domain, with the rest looked up from reference TRBV5-1 and TRBJ1-2, is KAGVTQTPRYLIKTRGQQVTLSCSPISGHRSVSWYQQTPGQGLQFLFEYFSETQRNKGNFPGRFSGRQFSNSRSEMNVSTLELGDSALYLCASSPGQGAVTYGYTFGSGTRLTVV.

This chain connects TRBV3-1 (or the pseudogene TRBV3-2) to TRBJ1-2, with D possibly being TRBD1 (5 bases). The CDR3 has 15 residues. CDR1 LGHDT and CDR2 YNNKEL come from the germline V gene (reference sequence). V was trimmed by 0 bases and J by 4 bases, leaving 12 bases between them. The CDR3, as DNA: TGTGCCAGCAGCCAAGAAGGCCAGGGTATCTATGGCTACACCTTC. Amino acid sequence: CASSQEGQGIYGYTF.

The chain uses TRBV4-2 and TRBJ1-2; D unresolved. Trimming removed 0 bases at V and 0 bases at J, with 5 bases between. The length of the CDR3 is 14 residues. Germline CDR1 LGHNA, CDR2 YNFKEQ. CDR3 in amino acids: CASSQEFTNYGYTF. The DNA for the CDR3 is TGTGCCAGCAGCCAAGAGTTCACTAACTATGGCTACACCTTC.

The chain employs TRBV10-3 and TRBJ2-1, with 7 bases identical to TRBD2. Losses at the gene ends were 4 bases for V and 4 bases for J; bases not matched to a gene: 4. This CDR3 region has 14 residues. Per germline, CDR1 ENHRY and CDR2 SYGVKD. DNA for the CDR3: TGTGCCATCAGTGTCCTAGCGGAATACAATGAGCAGTTCTTC. It translates to CAISVLAEYNEQFF.

The CDR3 protein is CASSSRGEGDGYTF. CDR3 DNA sequence: TGTGCCAGCAGCTCACGCGGAGAGGGTGACGGCTACACCTTC. The rearrangement joins TRBV5-4 to TRBJ1-2; D is ambiguous. This CDR3 has 14 residues. Germline CDR1 and CDR2: SGHNT and YYREEE (reference sequence). Trimming pared 3 bases from V and 8 bases from J, leaving 17 bases between.

The DNA for the CDR3 is TGTGCCAGCAGTACCGGGACTAGCTTTACTAATACGCAGTATTTT. As protein: CASSTGTSFTNTQYF. V gene TRBV2 combines with J gene TRBJ2-3, with TRBD2 matching 9 bases. This CDR3 has 15 amino acids. Germline CDR1 SNHLY, CDR2 FYNNEI. V shed 5 bases, J shed 7 bases, and the junction held 10 bases outside the gene matches.